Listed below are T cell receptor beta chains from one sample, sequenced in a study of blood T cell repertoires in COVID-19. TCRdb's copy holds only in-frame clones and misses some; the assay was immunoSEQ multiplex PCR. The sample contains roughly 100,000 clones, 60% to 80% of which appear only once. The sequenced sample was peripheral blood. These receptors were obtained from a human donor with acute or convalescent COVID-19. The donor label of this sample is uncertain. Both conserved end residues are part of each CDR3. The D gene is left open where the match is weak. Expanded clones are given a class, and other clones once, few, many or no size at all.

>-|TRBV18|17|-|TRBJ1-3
CASSPGPGHLSGNTIYF
TGTGCCAGCTCACCTGGTCCGGGACACCTCTCTGGAAACACCATATATTTT
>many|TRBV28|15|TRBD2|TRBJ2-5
CASTGLAEIQETQYF
TGTGCCAGCACGGGACTAGCGGAAATCCAAGAGACCCAGTACTTC
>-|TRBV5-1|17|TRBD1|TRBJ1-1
CASSLGGTGSLNTEAFF
TGCGCCAGCAGCTTAGGTGGGACAGGGTCCTTGAACACTGAAGCTTTCTTT
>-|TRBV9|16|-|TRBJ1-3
CASSVGLPNSGNTIYF
TGTGCCAGCAGCGTAGGACTGCCAAACTCTGGAAACACCATATATTTT
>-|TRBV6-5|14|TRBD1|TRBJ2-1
CASRAGTGDNEQFF
TGTGCCAGCAGAGCCGGGACAGGGGACAATGAGCAGTTCTTC
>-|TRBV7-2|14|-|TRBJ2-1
CASSHLIMGASQFF
TGTGCCAGCAGCCATTTAATAATGGGGGCCTCCCAGTTCTTC
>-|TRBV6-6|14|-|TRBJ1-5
CASSYGSGNQPQHF
TGTGCCAGCAGTTACGGTAGCGGCAATCAGCCCCAGCATTTT
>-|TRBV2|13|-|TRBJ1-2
CARATPGSYGYTF
TGTGCCAGAGCGACCCCGGGGTCCTATGGCTACACCTTC
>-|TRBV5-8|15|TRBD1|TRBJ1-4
CASRRQGGFNEKLFF
TGTGCCAGCAGACGACAGGGGGGATTTAATGAAAAACTGTTTTTT
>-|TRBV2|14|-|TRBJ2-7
CASTEQLNSYEQYF
TGTGCCAGCACAGAACAGCTAAACTCCTACGAGCAGTACTTC
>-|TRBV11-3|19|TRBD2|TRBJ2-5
CASSLALAGAPGVGETQYF
TGTGCCAGCAGCTTAGCTCTAGCGGGGGCCCCGGGGGTTGGAGAGACCCAGTACTTC
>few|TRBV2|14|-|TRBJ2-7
CASSEQGISYEQYF
TGTGCCAGCAGTGAACAGGGGATCTCCTACGAGCAGTACTTC
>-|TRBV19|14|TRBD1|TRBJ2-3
CASGQGAGTDTQYF
TGTGCCAGCGGTCAGGGGGCAGGCACAGATACGCAGTATTTT
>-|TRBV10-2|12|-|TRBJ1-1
CASSETSTEAFF
TGCGCCAGCAGTGAGACGAGCACTGAAGCTTTCTTT
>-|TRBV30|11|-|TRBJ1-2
CAWRGQARYTF
TGTGCCTGGAGGGGGCAGGCTCGCTACACCTTC
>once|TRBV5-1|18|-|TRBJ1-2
CASSSGRGITSSPYGYTF
TGCGCCAGCAGCTCGGGTAGGGGGATAACCTCATCCCCCTATGGCTACACCTTC
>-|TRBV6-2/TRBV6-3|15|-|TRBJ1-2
CASSTPTGSNYGYTF
TGTGCCAGCAGTACCCCGACGGGATCTAACTATGGCTACACCTTC
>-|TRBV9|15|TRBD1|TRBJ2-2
CASSNSGTGPGELFF
TGTGCCAGCAGCAATTCCGGGACAGGGCCCGGGGAGCTGTTTTTT
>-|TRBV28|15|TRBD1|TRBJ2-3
CASSLRTGYTDTQYF
TGTGCCAGCAGTTTAAGGACAGGCTACACAGATACGCAGTATTTT
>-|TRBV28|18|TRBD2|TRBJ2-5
CASTPSRRLARTRETQYF
TGTGCCAGCACTCCTTCCCGCCGACTAGCGCGGACGAGAGAGACCCAGTACTTC
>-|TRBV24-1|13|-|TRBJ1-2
CATSEDMYSGYTF
TGTGCCACCAGTGAGGACATGTACAGTGGCTACACCTTC
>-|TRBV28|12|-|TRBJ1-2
CASRRDTYGYTF
TGTGCCAGCAGAAGGGACACCTATGGCTACACCTTC
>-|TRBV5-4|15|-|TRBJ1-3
CASSSGGASGNTIYF
TGTGCCAGCAGCTCGGGGGGCGCGTCTGGAAACACCATATATTTT
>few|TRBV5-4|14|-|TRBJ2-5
CASSLVGGGETQYF
TGTGCCAGCAGCTTGGTGGGAGGGGGAGAGACCCAGTACTTC
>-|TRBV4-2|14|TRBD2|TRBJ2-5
CASSQVGGGSTQYF
TGTGCCAGCAGCCAGGTTGGCGGGGGATCTACCCAGTACTTC
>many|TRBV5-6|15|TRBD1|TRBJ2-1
CASSLMAGGTDEQFF
TGTGCCAGCAGCTTGATGGCAGGGGGCACGGATGAGCAGTTCTTC
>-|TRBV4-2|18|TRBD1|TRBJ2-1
CASSQGSGGGAPHNEQFF
TGTGCCAGCAGCCAAGGATCAGGGGGCGGGGCCCCTCACAATGAGCAGTTCTTC
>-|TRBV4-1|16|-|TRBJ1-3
CASSQDAFSSGNTIYF
TGCGCCAGCAGCCAAGATGCGTTCTCCTCTGGAAACACCATATATTTT
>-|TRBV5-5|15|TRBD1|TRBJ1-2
CASSWAQGANYGYTF
TGTGCCAGCAGCTGGGCGCAGGGGGCTAATTATGGCTACACCTTC
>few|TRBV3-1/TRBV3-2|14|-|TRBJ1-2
CASSQGRQYHGYTF
TGTGCCAGCAGCCAAGGCAGACAGTACCATGGCTACACCTTC
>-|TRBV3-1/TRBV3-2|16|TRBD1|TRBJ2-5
CASSQEWTGSQETQYF
TGTGCCAGCAGCCAAGAATGGACAGGGAGTCAAGAGACCCAGTACTTC
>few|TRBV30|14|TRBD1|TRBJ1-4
CAWSRQGAWEKLFF
TGTGCCTGGAGCCGACAGGGGGCATGGGAAAAACTGTTTTTT
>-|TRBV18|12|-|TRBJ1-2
CASSLGVEGYTF
TGTGCCAGCTCACTAGGGGTTGAGGGCTACACCTTC
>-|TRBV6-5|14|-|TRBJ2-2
CASSYGQGNGELFF
TGTGCCAGCAGTTACGGCCAGGGGAACGGGGAGCTGTTTTTT
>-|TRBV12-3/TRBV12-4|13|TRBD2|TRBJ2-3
CASSGGHTDTQYF
TGTGCCAGTAGCGGGGGGCACACAGATACGCAGTATTTT
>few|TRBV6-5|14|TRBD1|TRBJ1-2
CASRPQGAGYGYTF
TGTGCCAGCAGGCCACAGGGGGCGGGGTATGGCTACACCTTC
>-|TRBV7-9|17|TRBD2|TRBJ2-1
CASSAFGGGPTRNEQFF
TGTGCCAGCAGTGCCTTTGGCGGGGGGCCCACCAGGAATGAGCAGTTCTTC